This T cell receptor beta chain was recovered during a study of blood T cell repertoires in COVID-19. For the study at large: T cells, B-cell-depleted T cells, or PBMCs supplied cDNA or gDNA.

The CDR3 contains 14 residues. Between the trimmed V and J ends, which lost 6 bases and 5 bases, there was a span of 16 bases. Germline V lookup: CDR1 MNHEY, CDR2 SVGAGI. Sequencing was performed with immunoSEQ multiplex PCR; in TCRdb, only in-frame clones are kept and a portion is missing. Seen here are 200,000 to 300,000 clones, about nine tenths observed once, and the top ten hold 3.5% to 4.5%. The sequenced material came from peripheral blood. The sequence was collected from a man aged 60 to 69 who had recovered from COVID-19. The chain employs TRBV6-5 and TRBJ1-2, with D unclear. Here the CDR3 reads CASRRLSPIYGYTF. The DNA of the CDR3 is TGTGCCAGCAGGAGGCTCTCTCCCATTTATGGCTACACCTTC.